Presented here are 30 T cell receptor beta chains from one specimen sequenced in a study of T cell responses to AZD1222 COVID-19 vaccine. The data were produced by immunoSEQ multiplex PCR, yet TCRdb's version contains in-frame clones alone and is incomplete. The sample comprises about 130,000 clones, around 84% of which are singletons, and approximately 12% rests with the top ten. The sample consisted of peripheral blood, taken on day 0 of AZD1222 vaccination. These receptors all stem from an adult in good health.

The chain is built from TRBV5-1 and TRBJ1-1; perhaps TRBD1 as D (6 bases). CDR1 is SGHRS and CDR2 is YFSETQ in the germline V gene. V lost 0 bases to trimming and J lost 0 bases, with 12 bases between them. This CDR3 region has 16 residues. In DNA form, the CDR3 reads TGCGCCAGCAGCTTGGAGGGGGGCGCGGTGAACACTGAAGCTTTCTTT. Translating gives CASSLEGGAVNTEAFF.

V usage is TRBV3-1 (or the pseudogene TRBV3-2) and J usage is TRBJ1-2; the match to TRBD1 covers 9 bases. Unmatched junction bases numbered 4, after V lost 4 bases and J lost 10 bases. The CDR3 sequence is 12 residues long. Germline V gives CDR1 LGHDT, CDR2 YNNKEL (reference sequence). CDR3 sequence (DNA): TGTGCCAGCAGCCCGGGACAGGGCGTCTACACCTTC. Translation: CASSPGQGVYTF.

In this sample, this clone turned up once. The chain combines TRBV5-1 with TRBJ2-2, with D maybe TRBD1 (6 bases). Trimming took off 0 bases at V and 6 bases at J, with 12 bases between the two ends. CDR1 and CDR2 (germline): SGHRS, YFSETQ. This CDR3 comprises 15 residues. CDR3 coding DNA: TGCGCCAGCAGCTTGGGGACAGTGGGACCCGGGGAGCTGTTTTTT. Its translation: CASSLGTVGPGELFF.

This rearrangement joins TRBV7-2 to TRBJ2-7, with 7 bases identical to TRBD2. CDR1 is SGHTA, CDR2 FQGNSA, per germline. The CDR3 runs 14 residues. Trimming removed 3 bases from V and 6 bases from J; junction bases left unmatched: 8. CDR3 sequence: CASSLGRDRAEQYF. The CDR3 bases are TGTGCCAGCAGCTTGGGGAGGGATCGGGCCGAGCAGTACTTC.

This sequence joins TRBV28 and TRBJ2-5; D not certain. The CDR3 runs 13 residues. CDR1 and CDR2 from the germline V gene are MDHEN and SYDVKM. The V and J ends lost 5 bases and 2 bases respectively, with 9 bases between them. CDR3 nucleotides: TGTGCCAGCAGTCAGACGACTCAAGAGACCCAGTACTTC. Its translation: CASSQTTQETQYF.

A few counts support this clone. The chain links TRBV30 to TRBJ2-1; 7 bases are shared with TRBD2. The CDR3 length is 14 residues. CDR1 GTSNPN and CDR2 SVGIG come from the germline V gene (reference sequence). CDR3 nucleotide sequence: TGTGCTGTAGAGTCCGGGACTACCTACAATGAGCAGTTCTTC. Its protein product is CAVESGTTYNEQFF.

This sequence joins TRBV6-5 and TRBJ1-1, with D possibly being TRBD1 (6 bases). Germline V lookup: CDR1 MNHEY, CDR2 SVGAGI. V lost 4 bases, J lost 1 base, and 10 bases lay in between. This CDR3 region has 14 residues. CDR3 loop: CASSWVTGNTEAFF. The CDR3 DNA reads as TGTGCCAGCAGTTGGGTGACAGGGAACACTGAAGCTTTCTTT.

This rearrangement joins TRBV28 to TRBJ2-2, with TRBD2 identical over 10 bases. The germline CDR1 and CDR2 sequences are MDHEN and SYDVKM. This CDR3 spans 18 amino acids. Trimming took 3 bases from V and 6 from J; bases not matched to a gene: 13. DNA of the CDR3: TGTGCCAGCAGTTTCCCTGGACTAGCGGTTAAGTCGGCCGGGGAGCTGTTTTTT. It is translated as CASSFPGLAVKSAGELFF. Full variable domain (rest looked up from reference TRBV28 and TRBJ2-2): DVKVTQSSRYLVKRTGEKVFLECVQDMDHENMFWYRQDPGLGLRLIYFSYDVKMKEKGDIPEGYSVSREKKERFSLILESASTNQTSMYLCASSFPGLAVKSAGELFFGEGSRLTVL.

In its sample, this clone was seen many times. The CDR3 reads CASSVDSSYNSPLHF. In DNA form, the CDR3 reads TGTGCCAGCAGCGTGGACAGCTCCTATAATTCACCCCTCCACTTT. This rearrangement joins TRBV9 to TRBJ1-6, with D maybe TRBD1 (6 bases). The CDR3 contains 15 residues. Germline CDR1 is SGDLS and CDR2 is YYNGEE. The V end was cut by 2 bases, the J end by 0 bases, with 6 bases between.

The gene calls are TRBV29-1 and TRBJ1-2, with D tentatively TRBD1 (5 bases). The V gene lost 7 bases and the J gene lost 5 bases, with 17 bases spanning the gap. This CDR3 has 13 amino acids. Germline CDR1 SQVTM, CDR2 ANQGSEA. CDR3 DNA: TGCAGCGCCCAACCCCATTCAGGGTATGGCTACACCTTC. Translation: CSAQPHSGYGYTF.

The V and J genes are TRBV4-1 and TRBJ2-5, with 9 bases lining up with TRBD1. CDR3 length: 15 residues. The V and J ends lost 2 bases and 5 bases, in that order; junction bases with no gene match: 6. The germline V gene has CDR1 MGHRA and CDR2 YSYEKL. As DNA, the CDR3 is TGCGCCAGCAGCCAACTTACAGGGGGCGGTGAGACCCAGTACTTC. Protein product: CASSQLTGGGETQYF.

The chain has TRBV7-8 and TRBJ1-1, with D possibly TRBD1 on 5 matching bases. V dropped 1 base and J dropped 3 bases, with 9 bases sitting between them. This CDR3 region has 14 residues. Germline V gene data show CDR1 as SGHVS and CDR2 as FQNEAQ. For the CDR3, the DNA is TGTGCCAGCAGCTTAGTTGTGACAGACACTGAAGCTTTCTTT. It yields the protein CASSLVVTDTEAFF.

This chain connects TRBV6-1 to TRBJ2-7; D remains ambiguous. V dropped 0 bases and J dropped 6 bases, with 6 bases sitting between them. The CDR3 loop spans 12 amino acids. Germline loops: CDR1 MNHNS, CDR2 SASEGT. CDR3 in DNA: TGTGCCAGCAGTGAAGCTTCGGCCGAGCAGTACTTC. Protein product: CASSEASAEQYF.

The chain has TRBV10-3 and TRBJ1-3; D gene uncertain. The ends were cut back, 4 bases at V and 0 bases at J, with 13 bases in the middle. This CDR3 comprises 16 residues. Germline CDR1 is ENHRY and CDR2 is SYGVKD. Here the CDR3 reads CAISASGLGSGNTIYF. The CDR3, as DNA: TGTGCCATCAGTGCCTCCGGACTGGGCTCTGGAAACACCATATATTTT.

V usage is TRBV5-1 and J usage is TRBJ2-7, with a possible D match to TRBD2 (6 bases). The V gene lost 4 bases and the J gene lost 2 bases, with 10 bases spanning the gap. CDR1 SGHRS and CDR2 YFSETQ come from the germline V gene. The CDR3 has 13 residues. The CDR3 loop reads CASSGDLAYEQYF. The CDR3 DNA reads TGCGCCAGCAGCGGGGACTTGGCCTACGAGCAGTACTTC.

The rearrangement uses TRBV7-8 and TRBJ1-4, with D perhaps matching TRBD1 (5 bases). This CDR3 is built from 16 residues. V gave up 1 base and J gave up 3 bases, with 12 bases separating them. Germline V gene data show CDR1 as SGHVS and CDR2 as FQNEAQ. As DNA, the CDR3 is TGTGCCAGCAGCTTAGGGTGGGGGAGGGCTAATGAAAAACTGTTTTTT. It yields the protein CASSLGWGRANEKLFF. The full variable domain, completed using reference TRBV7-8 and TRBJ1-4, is GAGVSQSPRYKVAKRGQDVALRCDPISGHVSLFWYQQALGQGPEFLTYFQNEAQLDKSGLPSDRFFAERPEGSVSTLKIQRTQQEDSAVYLCASSLGWGRANEKLFFGSGTQLSVL.

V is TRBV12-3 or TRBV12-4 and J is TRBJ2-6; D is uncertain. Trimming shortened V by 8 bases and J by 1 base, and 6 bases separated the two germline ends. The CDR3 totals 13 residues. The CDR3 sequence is CASHPSGANVLTF. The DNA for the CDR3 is TGTGCCAGCCACCCTTCTGGGGCCAACGTCCTGACTTTC.

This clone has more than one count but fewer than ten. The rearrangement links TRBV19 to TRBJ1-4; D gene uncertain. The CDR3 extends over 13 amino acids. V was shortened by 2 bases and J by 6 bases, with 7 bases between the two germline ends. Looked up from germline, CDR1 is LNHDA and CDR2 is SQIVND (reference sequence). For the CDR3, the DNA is TGTGCCAGTAGTATATTGCAGGATGAAAAACTGTTTTTT. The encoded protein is CASSILQDEKLFF.

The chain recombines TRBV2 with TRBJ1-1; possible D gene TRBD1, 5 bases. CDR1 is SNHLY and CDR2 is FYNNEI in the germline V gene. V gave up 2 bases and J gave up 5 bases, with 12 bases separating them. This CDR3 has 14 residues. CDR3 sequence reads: CASSESGARTEAFF. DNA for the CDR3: TGTGCCAGCAGTGAAAGCGGGGCTAGGACTGAAGCTTTCTTT. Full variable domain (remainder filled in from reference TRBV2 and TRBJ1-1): EPEVTQTPSHQVTQMGQEVILRCVPISNHLYFYWYRQILGQKVEFLVSFYNNEISEKSEIFDDQFSVERPDGSNFTLKIRSTKLEDSAMYFCASSESGARTEAFFGQGTRLTVV.

The CDR3 sequence is CASSSLKIEKLFF. The CDR3 bases are TGTGCCAGCAGCTCTTTAAAAATTGAAAAACTGTTTTTT. This chain connects TRBV7-9 to TRBJ1-4; D call uncertain. The CDR3 runs to 13 residues. Trimming removed 4 bases at V and 7 bases at J, with 10 bases between. Per germline, CDR1 SEHNR and CDR2 FQNEAQ (reference sequence). Complete variable domain (other parts from reference TRBV7-9 and TRBJ1-4): DTGVSQNPRHKITKRGQNVTFRCDPISEHNRLYWYRQTLGQGPEFLTYFQNEAQLEKSRLLSDRFSAERPKGSFSTLEIQRTEQGDSAMYLCASSSLKIEKLFFGSGTQLSVL.

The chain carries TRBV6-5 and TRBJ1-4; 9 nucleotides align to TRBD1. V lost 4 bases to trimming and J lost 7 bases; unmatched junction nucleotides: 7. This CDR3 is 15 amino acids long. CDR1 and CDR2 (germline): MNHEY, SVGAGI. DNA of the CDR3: TGTGCCAGCAGTTTCACAGGGGGCTGGGGTGAAAAACTGTTTTTT. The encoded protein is CASSFTGGWGEKLFF.

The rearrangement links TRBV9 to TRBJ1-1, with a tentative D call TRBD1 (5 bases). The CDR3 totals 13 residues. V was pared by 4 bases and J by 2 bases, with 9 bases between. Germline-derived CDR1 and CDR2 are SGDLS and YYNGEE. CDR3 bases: TGTGCCAGCAGCATAACAGGTAACACTGAAGCTTTCTTT. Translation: CASSITGNTEAFF. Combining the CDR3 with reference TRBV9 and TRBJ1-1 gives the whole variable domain DSGVTQTPKHLITATGQRVTLRCSPRSGDLSVYWYQQSLDQGLQFLIQYYNGEERAKGNILERFSAQQFPDLHSELNLSSLELGDSALYFCASSITGNTEAFFGQGTRLTVV.

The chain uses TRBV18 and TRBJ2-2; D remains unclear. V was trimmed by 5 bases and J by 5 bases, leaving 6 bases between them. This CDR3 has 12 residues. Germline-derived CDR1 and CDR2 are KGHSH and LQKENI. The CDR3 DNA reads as TGTGCCAGCTCAGGTTCTACCGGGGAGCTGTTTTTT. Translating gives CASSGSTGELFF.

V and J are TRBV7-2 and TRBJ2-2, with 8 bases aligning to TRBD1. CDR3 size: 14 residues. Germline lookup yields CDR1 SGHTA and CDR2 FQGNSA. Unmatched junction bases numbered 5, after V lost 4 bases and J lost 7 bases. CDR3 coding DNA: TGTGCCAGCAGCTCTCAGGGGGCAGGCGGGGAGCTGTTTTTT. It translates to CASSSQGAGGELFF.

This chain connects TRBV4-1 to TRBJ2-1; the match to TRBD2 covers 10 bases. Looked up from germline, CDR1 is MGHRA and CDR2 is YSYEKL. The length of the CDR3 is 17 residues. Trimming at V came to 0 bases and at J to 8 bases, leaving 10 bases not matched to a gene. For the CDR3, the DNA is TGCGCCAGCAGCCAAGATCCAGCGGGGGGGGCAGGGCATGAGCAGTTCTTC. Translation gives CASSQDPAGGAGHEQFF.

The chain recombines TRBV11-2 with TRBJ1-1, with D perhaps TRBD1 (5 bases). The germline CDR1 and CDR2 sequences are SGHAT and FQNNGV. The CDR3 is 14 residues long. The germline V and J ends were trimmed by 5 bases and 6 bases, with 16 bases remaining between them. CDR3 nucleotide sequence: TGTGCCAGCAGCCCCTCCGGGGGAACCCCTGAAGCTTTCTTT. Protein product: CASSPSGGTPEAFF. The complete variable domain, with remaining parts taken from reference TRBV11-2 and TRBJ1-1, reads EAGVAQSPRYKIIEKRQSVAFWCNPISGHATLYWYQQILGQGPKLLIQFQNNGVVDDSQLPKDRFSAERLKGVDSTLKIQPAKLEDSAVYLCASSPSGGTPEAFFGQGTRLTVV.

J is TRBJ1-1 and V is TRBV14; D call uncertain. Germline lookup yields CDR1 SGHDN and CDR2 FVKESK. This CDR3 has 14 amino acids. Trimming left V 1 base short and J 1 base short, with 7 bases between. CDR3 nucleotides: TGTGCCAGCAGCCAAGTGGGCGCGAACACTGAAGCTTTCTTT. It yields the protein CASSQVGANTEAFF. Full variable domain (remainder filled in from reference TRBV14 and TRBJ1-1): EAGVTQFPSHSVIEKGQTVTLRCDPISGHDNLYWYRRVMGKEIKFLLHFVKESKQDESGMPNNRFLAERTGGTYSTLKVQPAELEDSGVYFCASSQVGANTEAFFGQGTRLTVV.

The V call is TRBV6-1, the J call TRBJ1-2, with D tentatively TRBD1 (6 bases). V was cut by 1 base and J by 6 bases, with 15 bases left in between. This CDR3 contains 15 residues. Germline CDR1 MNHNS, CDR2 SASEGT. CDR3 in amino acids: CASSEDRRGGDGYTF. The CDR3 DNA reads TGTGCCAGCAGTGAAGATCGCAGGGGTGGGGATGGCTACACCTTC.

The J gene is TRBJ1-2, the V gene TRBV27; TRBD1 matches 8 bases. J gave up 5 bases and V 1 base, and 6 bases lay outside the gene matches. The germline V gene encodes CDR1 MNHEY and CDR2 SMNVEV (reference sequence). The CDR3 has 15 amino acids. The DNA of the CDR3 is TGTGCCAGCAGTTTATTTCAGGGGGCGCAATATGGCTACACCTTC. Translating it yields CASSLFQGAQYGYTF.

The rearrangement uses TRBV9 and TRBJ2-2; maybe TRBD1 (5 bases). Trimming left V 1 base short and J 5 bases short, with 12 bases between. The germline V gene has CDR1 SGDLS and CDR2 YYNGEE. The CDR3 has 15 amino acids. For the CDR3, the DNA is TGTGCCAGCAGCGTATCCCCAGGGAAGACCGGGGAGCTGTTTTTT. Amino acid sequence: CASSVSPGKTGELFF.